This is a list of T cell receptor beta chains from one sample in a study of vaccination effects on CD4 cells after COVID-19. Some clones are missing from TCRdb's copy, which holds only in-frame ones; the method was immunoSEQ multiplex PCR. The data show tens of thousands of clones, roughly 70% seen once. These receptors' antigens are unknown. Sequenced material: CD4+ T cells from PBMCs cultured with HCoV-OC43 spike peptides, taken before COVID-19 vaccination. The origin of the receptors is a human donor who received a COVID-19 vaccine. Both conserved end residues are part of each CDR3. D genes are given only for firm matches. Size is stated for part of the rows, as once, few or many counts, or as a class when the clone is expanded.

v_gene	d_gene	j_gene	abundance	CDR3aa	CDR3nt
TRBV28	.	TRBJ1-4	.	CASSLGGGAALFF	TGTGCCAGCAGCTTGGGAGGGGGAGCCGCACTGTTTTTT
TRBV15	.	TRBJ1-2	.	CATLPVQGRNYGYTF	TGTGCCACCCTCCCAGTACAGGGTAGGAACTATGGCTACACCTTC
TRBV3-1/TRBV3-2	.	TRBJ1-1	.	CASSPSGVSEAFF	TGTGCCAGCAGCCCCTCAGGGGTGAGTGAAGCTTTCTTT
TRBV5-4	.	TRBJ2-5	.	CASSIQGRQETQYF	TGTGCCAGCAGCATACAGGGTAGACAAGAGACCCAGTACTTC
TRBV6-2/TRBV6-3	TRBD2	TRBJ2-5	.	CASSWGTSRGTQYF	TGTGCCAGCAGTTGGGGGACTAGCCGCGGGACCCAGTACTTC
TRBV6-5	.	TRBJ2-3	.	CASRVAEAPTDTQYF	TGTGCCAGCAGGGTAGCGGAGGCCCCCACAGATACGCAGTATTTT
TRBV3-1/TRBV3-2	.	TRBJ1-1	.	CASSQDECDRNTEAFF	TGTGCCAGCAGCCAAGATGAGTGCGACAGGAACACTGAAGCTTTCTTT
TRBV7-3	.	TRBJ2-2	.	CASSLVRTGTGELFF	TGTGCCAGCAGCTTAGTAAGGACGGGCACCGGGGAGCTGTTTTTT
TRBV11-2	.	TRBJ1-1	.	CASSSSWGGSPEAFF	TGTGCCAGCAGCTCCTCATGGGGGGGGTCACCTGAAGCTTTCTTT
TRBV2	.	TRBJ2-2	few	CADKNTGELFF	TGTGCGGACAAGAACACCGGGGAGCTGTTTTTT
TRBV5-1	TRBD1	TRBJ2-6	.	CASGGQGGANVLTF	TGCGCCAGCGGGGGACAGGGCGGGGCCAACGTCCTGACTTTC
TRBV28	TRBD1	TRBJ2-7	.	CASSLGTGGTLGFYEQYF	TGTGCCAGCAGCCTCGGGACAGGGGGGACCCTGGGGTTCTACGAGCAGTACTTC
TRBV6-4	.	TRBJ1-1	.	CASSVDTNTEAFF	TGTGCCAGCAGCGTGGACACGAACACTGAAGCTTTCTTT
TRBV18	TRBD1	TRBJ2-7	many	CASSPALGQGKYEQYF	TGTGCCAGCTCACCGGCGCTGGGACAGGGGAAGTACGAGCAGTACTTC
TRBV19	.	TRBJ1-4	.	CASRAYTNEKLFF	TGTGCCAGTAGAGCGTATACTAATGAAAAACTGTTTTTT
TRBV6-2/TRBV6-3	.	TRBJ2-7	.	CASSLGQGQYF	TGTGCCAGCAGCCTTGGTCAGGGGCAGTACTTC
TRBV28	.	TRBJ2-5	.	CASSLRRAGGATQYF	TGTGCCAGCAGTTTACGAAGGGCCGGCGGGGCGACCCAGTACTTC
TRBV19	.	TRBJ1-5	.	CASSISPGHINQPQHF	TGTGCCAGTAGTATCTCGCCGGGACACATCAATCAGCCCCAGCATTTT
TRBV18	.	TRBJ2-1	.	CASSPLVREKAYNEQFF	TGTGCCAGCTCACCACTCGTTCGGGAGAAGGCCTACAATGAGCAGTTCTTC
TRBV7-2	TRBD1	TRBJ2-7	.	CASSLQGGGTGLAYEQYF	TGTGCCAGCAGCCTACAGGGAGGGGGGACAGGGCTGGCCTACGAGCAGTACTTC
TRBV24-1	TRBD1	TRBJ1-2	.	CATSDDRDGYTF	TGTGCCACCAGTGACGACAGGGATGGCTACACCTTC
TRBV7-9	.	TRBJ1-2	.	CASSLIGASYGYTF	TGTGCCAGCAGCTTAATCGGGGCGAGCTATGGCTACACCTTC
TRBV18	.	TRBJ2-6	.	CASSPQGMAGANVLTF	TGTGCCAGCTCACCACAGGGTATGGCTGGGGCCAACGTCCTGACTTTC
TRBV6-2/TRBV6-3	.	TRBJ2-5	few	CASSSGTQETQYF	TGTGCCAGCAGTTCAGGGACTCAAGAGACCCAGTACTTC
TRBV18	.	TRBJ1-5	few	CASSPRVLSGNSNQPQHF	TGTGCCAGCTCACCTAGGGTCCTATCGGGGAATAGCAATCAGCCCCAGCATTTT
TRBV3-1/TRBV3-2	.	TRBJ2-7	.	CASSQDRTGILSNEQYF	TGTGCCAGCAGCCAAGACCGGACCGGGATTTTAAGTAACGAGCAGTACTTC
TRBV30	.	TRBJ1-5	once	CAWGAHGGGIGNQPQHF	TGTGCCTGGGGGGCCCATGGGGGCGGGATAGGGAATCAGCCCCAGCATTTT